This T cell receptor beta chain derives from a study of human T cells and chemical hapten exposure. CDR1 and CDR2 (germline): SQVTM, ANQGSEA. The CDR3 is 14 amino acids. Trimming stripped 4 bases from V and 4 bases from J, with 17 bases between. TCRdb itself ran the RACE reads through MiXCR, one entry per CDR3 protein. The sample yields 85,000 to 95,000 distinct CDR3 sequences, 11% seen once. This clonotype was counted between two and nine times. The time point is: patch test 2, 6 weeks after DPC sensitization. Treatment described: therapeutic diphenylcyclopropenone sensitization with weekly scalp DPC.

This sample comprised whole blood, obtained in connection with sensitization to the hapten diphenylcyclopropenone (DPC). The TCR sequence derives from a man aged 40-49 years with alopecia areata. Some clones in this sample may be carry-over from other donors' samples. The rearrangement links TRBV29-1 to TRBJ2-7, with D possibly being TRBD1 or TRBD2 (5 bases each). The CDR3 coding sequence is TGCAGCGTTGTATCCTGGGACGGGCGGTACGAGCAGTACTTC. This codes for CSVVSWDGRYEQYF.